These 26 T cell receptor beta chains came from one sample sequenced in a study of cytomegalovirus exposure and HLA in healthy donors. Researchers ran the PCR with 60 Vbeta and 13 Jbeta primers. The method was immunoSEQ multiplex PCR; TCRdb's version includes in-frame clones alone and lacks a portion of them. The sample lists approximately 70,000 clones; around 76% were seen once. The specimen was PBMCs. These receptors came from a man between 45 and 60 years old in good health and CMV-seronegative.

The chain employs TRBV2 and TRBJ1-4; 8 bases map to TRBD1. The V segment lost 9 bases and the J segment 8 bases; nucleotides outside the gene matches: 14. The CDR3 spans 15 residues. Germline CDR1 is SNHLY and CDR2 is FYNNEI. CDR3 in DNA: TGTGCCAGTTGCAGGGGGCGGAGGGTGGAGGAAAAACTGTTTTTT. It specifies CASCRGRRVEEKLFF.

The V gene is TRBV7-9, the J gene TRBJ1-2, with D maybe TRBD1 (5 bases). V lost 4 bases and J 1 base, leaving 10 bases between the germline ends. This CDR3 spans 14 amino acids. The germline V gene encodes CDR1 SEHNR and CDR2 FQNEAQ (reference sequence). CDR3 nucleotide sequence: TGTGCCAGCAGCTGGAACAGGATTAACTATGGCTACACCTTC. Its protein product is CASSWNRINYGYTF.

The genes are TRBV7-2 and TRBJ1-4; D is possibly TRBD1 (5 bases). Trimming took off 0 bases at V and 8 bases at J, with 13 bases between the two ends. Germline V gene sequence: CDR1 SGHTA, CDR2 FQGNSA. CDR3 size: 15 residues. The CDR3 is CASSLAGRGREKLFF. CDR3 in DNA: TGTGCCAGCAGCTTAGCAGGGAGGGGCCGAGAAAAACTGTTTTTT. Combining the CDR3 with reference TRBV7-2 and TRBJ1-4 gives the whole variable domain GAGVSQSPSNKVTEKGKDVELRCDPISGHTALYWYRQSLGQGLEFLIYFQGNSAPDKSGLPSDRFSAERTGGSVSTLTIQRTQQEDSAVYLCASSLAGRGREKLFFGSGTQLSVL.

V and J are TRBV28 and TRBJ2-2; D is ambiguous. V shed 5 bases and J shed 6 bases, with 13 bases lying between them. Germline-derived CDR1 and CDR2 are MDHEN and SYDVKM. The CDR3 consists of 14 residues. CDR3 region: CASSPAGFAGELFF. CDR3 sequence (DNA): TGTGCCAGCAGTCCGGCCGGGTTCGCCGGGGAGCTGTTTTTT.

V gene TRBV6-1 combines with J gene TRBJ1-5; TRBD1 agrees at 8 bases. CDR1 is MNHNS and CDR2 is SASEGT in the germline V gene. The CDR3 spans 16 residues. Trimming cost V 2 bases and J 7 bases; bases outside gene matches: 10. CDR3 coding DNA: TGTGCCAGCAGTGAATTTACCGGGACAGGAAAGCAGCCCCAGCATTTT. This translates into CASSEFTGTGKQPQHF.

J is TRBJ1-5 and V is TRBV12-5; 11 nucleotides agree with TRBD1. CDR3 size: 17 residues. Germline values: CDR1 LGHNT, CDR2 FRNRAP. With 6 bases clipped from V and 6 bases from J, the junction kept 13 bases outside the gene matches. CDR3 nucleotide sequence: TGTGCTAGTGGCACGGGGGACAGGGGGATCCGAAGTCAGCCCCAGCATTTT. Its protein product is CASGTGDRGIRSQPQHF. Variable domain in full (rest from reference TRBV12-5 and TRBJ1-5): DARVTQTPRHKVTEMGQEVTMRCQPILGHNTVFWYRQTMMQGLELLAYFRNRAPLDDSGMPKDRFSAEMPDATLATLKIQPSEPRDSAVYFCASGTGDRGIRSQPQHFGDGTRLSIL.

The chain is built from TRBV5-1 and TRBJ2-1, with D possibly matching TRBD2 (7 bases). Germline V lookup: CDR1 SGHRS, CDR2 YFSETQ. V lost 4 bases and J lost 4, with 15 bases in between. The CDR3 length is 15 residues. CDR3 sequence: CASSRGEGRYNEQFF. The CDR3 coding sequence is TGCGCCAGCAGCAGGGGGGAGGGCAGGTACAATGAGCAGTTCTTC.

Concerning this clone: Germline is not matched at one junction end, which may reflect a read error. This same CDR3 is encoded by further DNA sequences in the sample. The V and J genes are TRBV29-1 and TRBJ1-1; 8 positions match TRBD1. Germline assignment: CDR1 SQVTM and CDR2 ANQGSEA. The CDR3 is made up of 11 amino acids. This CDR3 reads CSGTGSTEAFF. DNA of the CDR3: TGCAGCGGGACAGGGAGCACTGAGGCTTTCTTT.

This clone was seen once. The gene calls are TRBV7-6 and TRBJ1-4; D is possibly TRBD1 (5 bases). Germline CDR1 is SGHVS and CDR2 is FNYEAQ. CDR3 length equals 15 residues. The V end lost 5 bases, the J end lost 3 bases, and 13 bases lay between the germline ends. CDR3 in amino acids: CASSRGGDSNEKLFF. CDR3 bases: TGTGCCAGCAGCCGGGGAGGGGACTCTAATGAAAAACTGTTTTTT.

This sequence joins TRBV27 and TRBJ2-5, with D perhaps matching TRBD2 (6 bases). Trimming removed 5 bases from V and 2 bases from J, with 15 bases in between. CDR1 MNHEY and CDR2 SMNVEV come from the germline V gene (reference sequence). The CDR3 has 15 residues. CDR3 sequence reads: CASSLGTRGQETQYF. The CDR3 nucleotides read TGTGCCAGCAGTCTAGGGACCCGGGGGCAAGAGACCCAGTACTTC.

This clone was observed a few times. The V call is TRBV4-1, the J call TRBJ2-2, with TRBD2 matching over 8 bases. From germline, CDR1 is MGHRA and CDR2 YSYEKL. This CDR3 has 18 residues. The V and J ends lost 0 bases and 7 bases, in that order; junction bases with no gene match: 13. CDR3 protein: CASSQDPPSGGIIGELFF. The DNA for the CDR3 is TGCGCCAGCAGCCAAGATCCCCCCAGCGGGGGAATTATCGGGGAGCTGTTTTTT.

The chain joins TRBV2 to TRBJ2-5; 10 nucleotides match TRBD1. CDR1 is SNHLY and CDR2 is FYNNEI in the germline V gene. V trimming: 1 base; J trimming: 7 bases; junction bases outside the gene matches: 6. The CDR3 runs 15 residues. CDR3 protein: CASSEGGTGAGTQYF. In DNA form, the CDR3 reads TGTGCCAGCAGTGAAGGGGGGACAGGGGCAGGGACCCAGTACTTC.

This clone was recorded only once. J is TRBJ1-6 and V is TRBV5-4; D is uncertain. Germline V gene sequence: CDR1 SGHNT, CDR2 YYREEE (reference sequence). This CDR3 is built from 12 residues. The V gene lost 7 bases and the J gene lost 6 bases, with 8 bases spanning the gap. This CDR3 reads CASAYPNSPLHF. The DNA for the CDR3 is TGTGCCAGCGCGTACCCTAATTCACCCCTCCACTTT.

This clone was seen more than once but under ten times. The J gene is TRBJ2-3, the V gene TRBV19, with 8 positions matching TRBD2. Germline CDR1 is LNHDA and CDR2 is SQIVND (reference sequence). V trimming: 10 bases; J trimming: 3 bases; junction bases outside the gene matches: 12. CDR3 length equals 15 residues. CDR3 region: CATKRGWGTTDTQYF. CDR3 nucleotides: TGTGCCACCAAGCGGGGGTGGGGGACAACAGATACGCAGTATTTT. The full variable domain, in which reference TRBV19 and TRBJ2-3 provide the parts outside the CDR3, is DGGITQSPKYLFRKEGQNVTLSCEQNLNHDAMYWYRQDPGQGLRLIYYSQIVNDFQKGDIAEGYSVSREKKESFPLTVTSAQKNPTAFYLCATKRGWGTTDTQYFGPGTRLTVL.

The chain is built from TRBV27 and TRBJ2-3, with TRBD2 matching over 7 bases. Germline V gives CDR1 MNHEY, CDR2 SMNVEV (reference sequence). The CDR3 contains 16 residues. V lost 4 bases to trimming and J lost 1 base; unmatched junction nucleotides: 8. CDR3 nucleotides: TGTGCCAGCAGTTCCCTGACGGGAGGACGCACAGATACGCAGTATTTT. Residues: CASSSLTGGRTDTQYF.

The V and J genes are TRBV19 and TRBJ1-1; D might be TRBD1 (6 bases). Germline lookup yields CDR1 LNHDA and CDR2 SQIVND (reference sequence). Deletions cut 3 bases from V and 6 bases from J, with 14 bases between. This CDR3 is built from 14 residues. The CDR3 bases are TGTGCCAGTAGTATGGGAGGGGGGAAAGCTGAAGCTTTCTTT. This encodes CASSMGGGKAEAFF.

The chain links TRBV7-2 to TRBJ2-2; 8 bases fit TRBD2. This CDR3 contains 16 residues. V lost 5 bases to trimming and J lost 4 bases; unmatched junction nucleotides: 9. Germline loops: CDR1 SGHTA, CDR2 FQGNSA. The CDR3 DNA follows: TGTGCCAGCAGCCCCACAGCGGGAGCTCGCACCGGGGAGCTGTTTTTT. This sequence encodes CASSPTAGARTGELFF.

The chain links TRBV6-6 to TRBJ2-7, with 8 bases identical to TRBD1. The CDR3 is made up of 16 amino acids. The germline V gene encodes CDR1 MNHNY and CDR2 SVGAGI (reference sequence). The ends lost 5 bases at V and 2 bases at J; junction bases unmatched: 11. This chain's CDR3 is CASSQPGTGPAYEQYF. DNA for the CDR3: TGTGCCAGCAGTCAGCCAGGGACAGGACCAGCCTACGAGCAGTACTTC.

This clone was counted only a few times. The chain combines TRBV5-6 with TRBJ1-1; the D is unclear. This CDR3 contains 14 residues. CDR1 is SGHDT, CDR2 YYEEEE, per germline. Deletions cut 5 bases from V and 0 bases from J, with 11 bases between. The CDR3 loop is CASSPQNMNTEAFF. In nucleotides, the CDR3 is TGTGCCAGCAGTCCTCAGAACATGAACACTGAAGCTTTCTTT. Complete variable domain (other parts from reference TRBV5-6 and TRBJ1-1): DAGVTQSPTHLIKTRGQQVTLRCSPKSGHDTVSWYQQALGQGPQFIFQYYEEEERQRGNFPDRFSGHQFPNYSSELNVNALLLGDSALYLCASSPQNMNTEAFFGQGTRLTVV.

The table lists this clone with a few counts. This chain's CDR3 is CASSLIGYGYTF. In DNA, the CDR3 is TGTGCCAGTAGTTTGATCGGCTATGGCTACACCTTC. The V call is TRBV19, the J call TRBJ1-2; D is unresolved. V gave up 5 bases and J gave up 4 bases, with 8 bases separating them. Germline V gives CDR1 LNHDA, CDR2 SQIVND (reference sequence). The CDR3 is made up of 12 amino acids.

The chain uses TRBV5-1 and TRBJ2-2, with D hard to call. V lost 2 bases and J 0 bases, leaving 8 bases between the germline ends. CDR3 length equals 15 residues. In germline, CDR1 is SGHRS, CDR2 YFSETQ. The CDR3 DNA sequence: TGCGCCAGCAGCTTCGGGTCTGCGAACACCGGGGAGCTGTTTTTT. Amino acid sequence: CASSFGSANTGELFF. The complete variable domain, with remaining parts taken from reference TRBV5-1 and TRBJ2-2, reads KAGVTQTPRYLIKTRGQQVTLSCSPISGHRSVSWYQQTPGQGLQFLFEYFSETQRNKGNFPGRFSGRQFSNSRSEMNVSTLELGDSALYLCASSFGSANTGELFFGEGSRLTVL.

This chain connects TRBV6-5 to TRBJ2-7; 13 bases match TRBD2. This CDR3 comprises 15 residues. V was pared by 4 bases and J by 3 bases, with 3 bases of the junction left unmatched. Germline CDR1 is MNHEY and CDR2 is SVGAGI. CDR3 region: CASSSTSGRNYEQYF. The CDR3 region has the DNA TGTGCCAGCAGTTCGACTAGCGGGAGGAACTACGAGCAGTACTTC.

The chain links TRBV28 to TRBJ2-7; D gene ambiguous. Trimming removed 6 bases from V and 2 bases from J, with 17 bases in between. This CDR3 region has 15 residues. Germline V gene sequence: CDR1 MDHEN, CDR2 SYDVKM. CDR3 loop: CASSSTLTWTYEQYF. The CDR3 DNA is TGTGCCAGCAGCTCCACCCTGACATGGACCTACGAGCAGTACTTC.

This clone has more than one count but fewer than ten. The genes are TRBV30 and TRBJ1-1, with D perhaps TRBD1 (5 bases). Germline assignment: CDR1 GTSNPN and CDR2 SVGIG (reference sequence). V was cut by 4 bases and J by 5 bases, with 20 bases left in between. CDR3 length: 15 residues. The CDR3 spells CAWKLQGTTGTEAFF. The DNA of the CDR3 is TGTGCCTGGAAGTTGCAGGGCACAACTGGGACTGAAGCTTTCTTT.

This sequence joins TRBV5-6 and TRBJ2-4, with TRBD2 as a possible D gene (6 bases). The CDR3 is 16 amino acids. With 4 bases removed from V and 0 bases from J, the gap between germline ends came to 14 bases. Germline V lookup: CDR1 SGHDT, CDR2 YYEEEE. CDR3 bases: TGTGCCAGCAGCATAACTAGCCTACTAGCCAAAAACATTCAGTACTTC. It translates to CASSITSLLAKNIQYF. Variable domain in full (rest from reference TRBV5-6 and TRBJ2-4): DAGVTQSPTHLIKTRGQQVTLRCSPKSGHDTVSWYQQALGQGPQFIFQYYEEEERQRGNFPDRFSGHQFPNYSSELNVNALLLGDSALYLCASSITSLLAKNIQYFGAGTRLSVL.

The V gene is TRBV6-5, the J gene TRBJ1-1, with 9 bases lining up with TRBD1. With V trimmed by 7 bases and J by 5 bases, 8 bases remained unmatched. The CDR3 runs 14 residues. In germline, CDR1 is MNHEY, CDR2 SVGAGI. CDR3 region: CASTFTGGETEAFF. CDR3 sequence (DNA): TGTGCCAGCACCTTTACAGGGGGCGAGACTGAAGCTTTCTTT.